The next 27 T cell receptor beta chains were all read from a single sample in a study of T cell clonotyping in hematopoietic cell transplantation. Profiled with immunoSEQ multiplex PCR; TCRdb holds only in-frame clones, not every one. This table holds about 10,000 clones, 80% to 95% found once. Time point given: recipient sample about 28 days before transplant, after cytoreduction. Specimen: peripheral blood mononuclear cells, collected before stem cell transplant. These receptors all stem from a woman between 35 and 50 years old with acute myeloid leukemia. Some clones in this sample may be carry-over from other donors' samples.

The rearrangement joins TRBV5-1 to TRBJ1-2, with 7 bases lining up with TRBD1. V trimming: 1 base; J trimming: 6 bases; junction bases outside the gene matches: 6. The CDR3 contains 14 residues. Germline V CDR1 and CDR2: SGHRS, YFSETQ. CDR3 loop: CASSLKGAGDGYTF. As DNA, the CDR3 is TGCGCCAGCAGCTTGAAGGGGGCGGGGGATGGCTACACCTTC.

CDR3 region: CAIRGSGNTGELFF. DNA for the CDR3: TGTGCCATCAGGGGGTCAGGGAACACCGGGGAGCTGTTTTTT. The V gene is TRBV10-3, the J gene TRBJ2-2; the D is unclear. Trimming stripped 6 bases from V and 1 base from J, with 9 bases between. The CDR3 covers 14 residues. Germline CDR1 ENHRY, CDR2 SYGVKD.

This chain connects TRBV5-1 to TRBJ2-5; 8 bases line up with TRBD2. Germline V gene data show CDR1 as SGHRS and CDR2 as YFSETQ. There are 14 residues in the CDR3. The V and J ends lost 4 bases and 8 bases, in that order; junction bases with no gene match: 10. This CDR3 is CASSPSPAGGTQYF. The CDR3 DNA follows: TGCGCCAGCAGCCCCAGCCCGGCGGGAGGAACCCAGTACTTC.

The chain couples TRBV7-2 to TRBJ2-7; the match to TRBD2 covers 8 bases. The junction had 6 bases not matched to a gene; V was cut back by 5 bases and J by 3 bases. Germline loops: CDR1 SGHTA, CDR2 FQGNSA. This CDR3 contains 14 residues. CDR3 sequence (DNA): TGTGCCAGCAGCAATAGCGGGATCTTCTACGAGCAGTACTTC. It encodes CASSNSGIFYEQYF.

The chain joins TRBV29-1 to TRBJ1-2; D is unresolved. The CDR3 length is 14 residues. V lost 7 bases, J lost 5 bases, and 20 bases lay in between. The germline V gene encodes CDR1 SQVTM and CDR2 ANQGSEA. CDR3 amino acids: CSDTGPGSRYGYTF. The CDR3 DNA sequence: TGCAGCGATACCGGACCCGGTTCAAGATATGGCTACACCTTC.

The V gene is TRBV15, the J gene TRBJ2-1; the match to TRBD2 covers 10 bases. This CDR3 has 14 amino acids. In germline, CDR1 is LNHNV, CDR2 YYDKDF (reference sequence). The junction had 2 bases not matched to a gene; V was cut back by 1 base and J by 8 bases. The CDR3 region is CATSRVAGGHEQFF. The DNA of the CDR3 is TGTGCCACCAGCAGAGTAGCGGGAGGTCATGAGCAGTTCTTC.

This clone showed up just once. This CDR3 reads CAIRKAGGPQETQYF. The CDR3 DNA reads as TGTGCCATCAGGAAAGCGGGAGGGCCCCAGGAGACCCAGTACTTC. The chain joins TRBV10-3 to TRBJ2-5; TRBD2 matches at 10 bases. Germline CDR1 is ENHRY and CDR2 is SYGVKD. The junction had 9 bases not matched to a gene; V was cut back by 6 bases and J by 5 bases. The CDR3 is 15 residues long.

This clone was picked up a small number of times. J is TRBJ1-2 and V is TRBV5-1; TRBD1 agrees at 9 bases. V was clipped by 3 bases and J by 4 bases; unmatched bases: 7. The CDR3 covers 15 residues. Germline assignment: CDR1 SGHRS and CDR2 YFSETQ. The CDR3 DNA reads TGCGCCAGCAGCTGGGACACAGGGGGCACCTATGGCTACACCTTC. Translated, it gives CASSWDTGGTYGYTF.

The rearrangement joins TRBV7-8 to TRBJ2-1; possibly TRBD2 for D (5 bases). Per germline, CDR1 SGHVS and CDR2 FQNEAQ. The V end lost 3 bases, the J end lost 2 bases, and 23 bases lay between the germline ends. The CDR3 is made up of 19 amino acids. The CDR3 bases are TGTGCCAGCAGCTTGTTGCGGGTCCCTATCCCAAAGACCTACAATGAGCAGTTCTTC. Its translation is CASSLLRVPIPKTYNEQFF.

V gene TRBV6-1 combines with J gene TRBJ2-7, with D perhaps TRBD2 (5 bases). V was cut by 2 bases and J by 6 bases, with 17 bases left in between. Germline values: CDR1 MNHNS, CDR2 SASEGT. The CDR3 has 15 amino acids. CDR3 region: CASSESISDLGEQYF. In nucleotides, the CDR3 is TGTGCCAGCAGTGAATCGATTAGCGACTTAGGCGAGCAGTACTTC.

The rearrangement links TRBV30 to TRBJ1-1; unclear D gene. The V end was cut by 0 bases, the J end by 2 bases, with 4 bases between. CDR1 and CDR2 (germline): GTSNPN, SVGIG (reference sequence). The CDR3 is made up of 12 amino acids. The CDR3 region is CAWSVLNTEAFF. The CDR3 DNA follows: TGTGCCTGGAGTGTACTCAACACTGAAGCTTTCTTT.

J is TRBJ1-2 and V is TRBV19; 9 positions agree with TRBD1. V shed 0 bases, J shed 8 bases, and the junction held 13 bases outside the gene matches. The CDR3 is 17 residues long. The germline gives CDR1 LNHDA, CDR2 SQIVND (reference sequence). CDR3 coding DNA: TGTGCCAGTAGTATAGATCTATCGACAGGGGGACGTCAAGGCTACACCTTC. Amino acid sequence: CASSIDLSTGGRQGYTF.

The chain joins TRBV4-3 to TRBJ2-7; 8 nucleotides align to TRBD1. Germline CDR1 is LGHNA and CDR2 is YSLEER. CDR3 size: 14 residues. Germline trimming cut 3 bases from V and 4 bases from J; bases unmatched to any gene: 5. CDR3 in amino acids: CASSHGQGRYEQYF. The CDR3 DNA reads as TGCGCCAGCAGCCACGGACAGGGTAGATACGAGCAGTACTTC.

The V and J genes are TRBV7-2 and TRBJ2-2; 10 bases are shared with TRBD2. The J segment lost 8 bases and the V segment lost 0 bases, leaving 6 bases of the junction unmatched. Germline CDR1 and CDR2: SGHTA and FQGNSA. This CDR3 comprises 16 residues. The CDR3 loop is CASSLALAGVQGELFF. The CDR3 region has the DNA TGTGCCAGCAGCTTAGCGCTAGCGGGAGTTCAGGGGGAGCTGTTTTTT.

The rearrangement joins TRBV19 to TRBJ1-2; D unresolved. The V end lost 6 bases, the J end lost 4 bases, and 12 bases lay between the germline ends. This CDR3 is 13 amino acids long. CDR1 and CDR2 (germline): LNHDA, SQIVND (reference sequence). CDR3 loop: CASSNLMAYGYTF. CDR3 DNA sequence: TGTGCCAGTAGCAATTTGATGGCCTATGGCTACACCTTC. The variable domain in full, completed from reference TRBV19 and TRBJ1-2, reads DGGITQSPKYLFRKEGQNVTLSCEQNLNHDAMYWYRQDPGQGLRLIYYSQIVNDFQKGDIAEGYSVSREKKESFPLTVTSAQKNPTAFYLCASSNLMAYGYTFGSGTRLTVV.

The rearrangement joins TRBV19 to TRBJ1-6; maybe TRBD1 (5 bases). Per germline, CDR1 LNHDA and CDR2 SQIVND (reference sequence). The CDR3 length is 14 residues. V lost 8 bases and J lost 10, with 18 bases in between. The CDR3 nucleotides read TGTGCCAGTCAGTTTGCAGGGTTAGCCTCACCCCTCCACTTT. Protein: CASQFAGLASPLHF.

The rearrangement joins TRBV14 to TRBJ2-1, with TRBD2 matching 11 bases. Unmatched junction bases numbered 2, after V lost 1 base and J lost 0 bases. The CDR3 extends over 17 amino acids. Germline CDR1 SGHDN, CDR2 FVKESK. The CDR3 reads CASSQVAGGFSYNEQFF. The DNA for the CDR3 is TGTGCCAGCAGCCAAGTAGCGGGAGGGTTCTCCTACAATGAGCAGTTCTTC.

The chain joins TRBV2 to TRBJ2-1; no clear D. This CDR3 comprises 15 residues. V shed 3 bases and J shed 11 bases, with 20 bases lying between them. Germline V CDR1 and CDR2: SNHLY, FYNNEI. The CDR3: CASSDPKGIAEQQFF. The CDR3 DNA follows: TGTGCCAGCAGTGATCCAAAAGGAATAGCTGAACAGCAGTTCTTC.

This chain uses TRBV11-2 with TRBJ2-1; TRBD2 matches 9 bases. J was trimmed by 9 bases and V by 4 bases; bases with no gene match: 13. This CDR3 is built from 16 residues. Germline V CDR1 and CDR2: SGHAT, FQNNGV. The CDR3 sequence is CASSSALSGRPGEQFF. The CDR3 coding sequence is TGTGCCAGCAGCTCCGCCTTAAGCGGGAGGCCGGGTGAGCAGTTCTTC.

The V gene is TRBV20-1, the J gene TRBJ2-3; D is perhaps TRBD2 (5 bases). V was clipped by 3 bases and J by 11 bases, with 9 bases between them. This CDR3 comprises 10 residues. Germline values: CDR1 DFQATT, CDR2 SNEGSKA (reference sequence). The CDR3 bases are TGCAGTGCTAGGGCCGAGGGGCAGTATTTT. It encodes CSARAEGQYF.

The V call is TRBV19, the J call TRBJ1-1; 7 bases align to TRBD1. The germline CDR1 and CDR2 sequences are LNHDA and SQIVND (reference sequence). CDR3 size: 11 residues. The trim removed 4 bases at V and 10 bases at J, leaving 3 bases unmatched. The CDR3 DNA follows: TGTGCCAGTAGTAGGGACAGAATAGCTTTCTTT. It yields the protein CASSRDRIAFF.

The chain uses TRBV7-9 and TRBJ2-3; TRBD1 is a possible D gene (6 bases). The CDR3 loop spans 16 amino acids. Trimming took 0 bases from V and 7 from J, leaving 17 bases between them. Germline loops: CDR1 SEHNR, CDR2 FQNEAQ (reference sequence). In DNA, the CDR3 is TGTGCCAGCAGCTTAGCCGGGACAACGAGCACGTATACGCAGTATTTT. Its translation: CASSLAGTTSTYTQYF.

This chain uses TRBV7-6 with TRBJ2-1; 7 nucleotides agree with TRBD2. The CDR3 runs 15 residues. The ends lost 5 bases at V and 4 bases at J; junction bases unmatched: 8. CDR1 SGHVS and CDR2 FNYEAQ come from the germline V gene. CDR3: CASSLRLAAYNEQFF. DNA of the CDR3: TGTGCCAGCAGCCTCCGACTAGCAGCTTACAATGAGCAGTTCTTC.

The CDR3 coding sequence is TGCAGCGTTTATCAAGGCATGAACACTGAAGCTTTCTTT. Protein product: CSVYQGMNTEAFF. The rearrangement uses TRBV29-1 and TRBJ1-1; D gene ambiguous. V lost 5 bases, J lost 0 bases, and 10 bases lay in between. Germline V CDR1 and CDR2: SQVTM, ANQGSEA. The CDR3 is 13 residues long. Drawing the rest from reference TRBV29-1 and TRBJ1-1, the complete variable domain is SAVISQKPSRDICQRGTSLTIQCQVDSQVTMMFWYRQQPGQSLTLIATANQGSEATYESGFVIDKFPISRPNLTFSTLTVSNMSPEDSSIYLCSVYQGMNTEAFFGQGTRLTVV.

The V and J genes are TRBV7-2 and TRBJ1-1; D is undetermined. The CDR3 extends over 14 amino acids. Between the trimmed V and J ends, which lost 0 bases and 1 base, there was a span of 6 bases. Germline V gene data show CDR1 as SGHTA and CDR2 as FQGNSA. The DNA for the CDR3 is TGTGCCAGCAGCTTAGCGGGCGGGAACACTGAAGCTTTCTTT. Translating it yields CASSLAGGNTEAFF.

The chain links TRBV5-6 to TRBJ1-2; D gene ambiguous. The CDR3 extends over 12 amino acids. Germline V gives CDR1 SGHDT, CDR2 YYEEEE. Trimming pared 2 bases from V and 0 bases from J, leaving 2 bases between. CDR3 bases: TGTGCCAGCAGCTTTTCTAACTATGGCTACACCTTC. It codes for CASSFSNYGYTF.

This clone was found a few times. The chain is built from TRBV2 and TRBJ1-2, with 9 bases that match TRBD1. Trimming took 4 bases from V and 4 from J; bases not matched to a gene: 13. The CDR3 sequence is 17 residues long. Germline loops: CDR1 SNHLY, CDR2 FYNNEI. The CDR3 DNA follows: TGTGCCAGCAGTGTCCGGGACAGGGCCTCGGTGAGCTATGGCTACACCTTC. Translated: CASSVRDRASVSYGYTF.